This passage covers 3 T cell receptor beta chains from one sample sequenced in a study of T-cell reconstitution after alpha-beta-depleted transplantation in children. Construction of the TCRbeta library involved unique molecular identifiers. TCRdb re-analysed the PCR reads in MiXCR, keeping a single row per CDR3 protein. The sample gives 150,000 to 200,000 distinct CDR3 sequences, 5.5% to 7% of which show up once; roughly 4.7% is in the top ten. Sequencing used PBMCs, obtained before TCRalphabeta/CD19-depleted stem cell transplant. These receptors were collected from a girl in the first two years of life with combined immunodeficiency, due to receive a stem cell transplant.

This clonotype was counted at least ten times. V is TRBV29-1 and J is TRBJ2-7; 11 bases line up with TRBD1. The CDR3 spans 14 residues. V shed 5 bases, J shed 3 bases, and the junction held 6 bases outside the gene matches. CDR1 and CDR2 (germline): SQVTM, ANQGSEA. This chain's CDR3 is CSVLSGTGGYEQYF. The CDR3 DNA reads TGCAGCGTTCTTTCCGGGACAGGGGGCTACGAGCAGTACTTC.

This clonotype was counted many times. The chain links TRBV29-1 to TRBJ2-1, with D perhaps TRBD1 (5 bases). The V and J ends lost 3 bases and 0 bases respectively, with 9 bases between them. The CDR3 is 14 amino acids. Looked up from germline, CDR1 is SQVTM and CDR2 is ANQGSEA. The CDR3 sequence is CSVDEDNSYNEQFF. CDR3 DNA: TGCAGCGTTGATGAGGACAACTCCTACAATGAGCAGTTCTTC.

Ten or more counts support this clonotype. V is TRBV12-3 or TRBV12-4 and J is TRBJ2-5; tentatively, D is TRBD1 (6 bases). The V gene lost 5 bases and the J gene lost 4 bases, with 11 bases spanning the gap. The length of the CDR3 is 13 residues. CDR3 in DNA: TGTGCCAGCAGTCGAACAGGGTTAGAGACCCAGTACTTC. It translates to CASSRTGLETQYF.